This TCR beta chain was profiled in a study of T cell changes during pregnancy in multiple sclerosis. Clones were read by immunoSEQ multiplex PCR, and TCRdb kept only the in-frame ones, dropping some. The sample records about 89,000 clones, 94% being singletons. The CDR3 totals 15 residues. The trim removed 5 bases at V and 4 bases at J, leaving 4 bases unmatched. Germline V lookup: CDR1 MNHNS, CDR2 SASEGT. The input for sequencing was peripheral blood, taken after pregnancy. The sequence derives from a female donor in good health, enrolled as a control in a pregnancy study. This chain connects TRBV6-1 to TRBJ1-5; TRBD1 aligns across 11 bases. CDR3 residues: CASSTRDRGNQPQHF. CDR3 in DNA: TGTGCCAGCAGTACCAGGGACAGGGGGAATCAGCCCCAGCATTTT.